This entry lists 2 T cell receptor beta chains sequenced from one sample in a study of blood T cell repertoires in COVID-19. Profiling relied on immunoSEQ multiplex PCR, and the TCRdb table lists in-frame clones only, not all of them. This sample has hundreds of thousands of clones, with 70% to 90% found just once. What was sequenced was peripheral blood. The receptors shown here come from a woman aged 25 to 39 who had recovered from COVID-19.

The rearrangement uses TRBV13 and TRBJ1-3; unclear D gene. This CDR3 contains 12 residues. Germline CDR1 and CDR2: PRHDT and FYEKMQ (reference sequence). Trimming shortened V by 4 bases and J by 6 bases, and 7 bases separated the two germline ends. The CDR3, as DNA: TGTGCCAGCAGCTCTCAGGCAAACACCATATATTTT. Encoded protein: CASSSQANTIYF. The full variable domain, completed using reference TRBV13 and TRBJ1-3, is AAGVIQSPRHLIKEKRETATLKCYPIPRHDTVYWYQQGPGQDPQFLISFYEKMQSDKGSIPDRFSAQQFSDYHSELNMSSLELGDSALYFCASSSQANTIYFGEGSWLTVV.

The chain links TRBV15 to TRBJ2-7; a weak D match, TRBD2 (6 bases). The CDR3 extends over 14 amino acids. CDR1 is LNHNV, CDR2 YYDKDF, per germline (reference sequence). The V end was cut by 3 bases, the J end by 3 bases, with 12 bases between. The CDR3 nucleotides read TGTGCCACCAGCAGGGGGGTAGCGGTCTACGAGCAGTACTTC. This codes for CATSRGVAVYEQYF.